Below, 28 T cell receptor beta chains from the same sample are listed, as sequenced in a study of Ad26.COV2.S vaccination and SARS-CoV-2 variants. Sequencing used immunoSEQ multiplex PCR; TCRdb keeps in-frame clones, though not all of them. This sample yields about 680,000 clones, of which 80% to 90% are seen a single time; around 1.4% belongs to the top ten. The treatment here: some 19 received Ad26.COV2.S at low or high dose, single or two shots; about 5 received placebo; per-sample allocation not given. The study sampled participants on day 63 after the first vaccine or placebo injection. Sequences were derived from peripheral blood, sampled in a trial of Ad26.COV2.S vaccine versus placebo. Receptor source: a person aged 18-65 years who received the Ad26.COV2.S COVID-19 vaccine or a placebo.

The rearrangement joins TRBV11-2 to TRBJ1-2; D is perhaps TRBD1 (5 bases). The germline V gene has CDR1 SGHAT and CDR2 FQNNGV. This CDR3 region has 14 residues. Trimming removed 5 bases from V and 4 bases from J, with 14 bases in between. The CDR3 coding sequence is TGTGCCAGCAGCCCCGACGGGGGATCCTATGGCTACACCTTC. It yields the protein CASSPDGGSYGYTF.

The CDR3 sequence is CASAVEQGGATEAFF. The CDR3 nucleotides read TGTGCCAGCGCGGTCGAACAGGGTGGTGCCACTGAAGCTTTCTTT. The chain combines TRBV2 with TRBJ1-1; D is perhaps TRBD1 (6 bases). V shed 8 bases and J shed 4 bases, with 20 bases lying between them. The CDR3 runs 15 residues. From germline, CDR1 is SNHLY and CDR2 FYNNEI.

The genes are TRBV5-8 and TRBJ2-5; no firm D call. The germline V gene encodes CDR1 SGHTS and CDR2 YDEGEE. The V end was cut by 4 bases, the J end by 0 bases, with 10 bases between. This CDR3 comprises 14 residues. CDR3 DNA sequence: TGTGCCAGCAGCCCCCGGACCTACCAAGAGACCCAGTACTTC. Protein: CASSPRTYQETQYF.

The J gene is TRBJ2-2, the V gene TRBV13; D gene uncertain. This CDR3 contains 13 residues. The V end lost 7 bases, the J end lost 2 bases, and 8 bases lay between the germline ends. The germline gives CDR1 PRHDT, CDR2 FYEKMQ (reference sequence). The CDR3 region is CASTDPNTGELFF. The CDR3 region has the DNA TGTGCCAGCACCGACCCAAACACCGGGGAGCTGTTTTTT.

This clone was seen a single time. The chain is built from TRBV6-6 and TRBJ1-6; D ambiguous. The CDR3 has 16 amino acids. Between the trimmed V and J ends, which lost 0 bases and 1 base, there was a span of 7 bases. CDR1 and CDR2 (germline): MNHNY, SVGAGI (reference sequence). CDR3 sequence (DNA): TGTGCCAGCAGTTACTCAGCGGTTTCCTATAATTCACCCCTCCACTTT. Its protein product is CASSYSAVSYNSPLHF.

This clone was detected only once. Other DNA sequences within the sample encode an identical CDR3. The chain joins TRBV7-2 to TRBJ1-5, with D unclear. The V gene lost 0 bases and the J gene lost 4 bases, with 10 bases spanning the gap. This CDR3 comprises 15 residues. The germline CDR1 and CDR2 sequences are SGHTA and FQGNSA. The chain's CDR3 is CASSLAGTANQPQHF. The CDR3 nucleotides are TGTGCCAGCAGCTTAGCGGGAACAGCAAATCAGCCCCAGCATTTT.

The chain has TRBV7-3 and TRBJ2-2; D may be TRBD1 (6 bases). The CDR3 has 15 amino acids. The V gene lost 5 bases and the J gene lost 5 bases, with 15 bases spanning the gap. Germline CDR1 SGHTA, CDR2 FQGTGA. CDR3 loop: CASSPRDTRTGELFF. CDR3 DNA sequence: TGTGCCAGCAGCCCCCGGGACACCAGAACCGGGGAGCTGTTTTTT.

The chain links TRBV2 to TRBJ1-2; TRBD1 is a possible D gene (5 bases). Trimming left V 7 bases short and J 0 bases short, with 9 bases between. The germline CDR1 and CDR2 sequences are SNHLY and FYNNEI. The CDR3 spans 13 residues. CDR3 residues: CASNPGPNYGYTF. CDR3 nucleotides: TGTGCCAGCAACCCGGGACCTAACTATGGCTACACCTTC. Combining the CDR3 with reference TRBV2 and TRBJ1-2 gives the whole variable domain EPEVTQTPSHQVTQMGQEVILRCVPISNHLYFYWYRQILGQKVEFLVSFYNNEISEKSEIFDDQFSVERPDGSNFTLKIRSTKLEDSAMYFCASNPGPNYGYTFGSGTRLTVV.

The chain has TRBV24-1 and TRBJ2-1; TRBD1 might be the D (6 bases). This CDR3 is 14 amino acids long. Looked up from germline, CDR1 is KGHDR and CDR2 is SFDVKD. V lost 3 bases, J lost 4 bases, and 9 bases lay in between. Here the CDR3 DNA reads TGTGCCACCAGTGATCCAACAGGGTACAATGAGCAGTTCTTC. It encodes CATSDPTGYNEQFF.

The rearrangement joins TRBV9 to TRBJ1-5; TRBD1 might be the D (5 bases). With 0 bases removed from V and 9 bases from J, the gap between germline ends came to 16 bases. Germline V gene lookup returns CDR1 SGDLS and CDR2 YYNGEE. The CDR3 is 15 amino acids. DNA of the CDR3: TGTGCCAGCAGCGTAGATGGGCAGGGTTACCGGCCCCAGCATTTT. This gives the protein CASSVDGQGYRPQHF.

Worth noting for this clone: At one boundary the junction diverges from the germline segment, which might be a read error. This rearrangement joins TRBV6-2 or TRBV6-3 to TRBJ1-1; tentative D call: TRBD1 (6 bases). Germline V gene lookup returns CDR1 MNHEY and CDR2 SVGEGT. The CDR3 contains 13 residues. CDR3 coding DNA: TGTGCCAGCAGTTACTTACAGGGTTCTGAGGCTTTCTTT. Amino acids: CASSYLQGSEAFF.

The CDR3 DNA reads TGTGCCAGCTCACCACCGGCGGGAGCGTCTAATGAGCAGTTCTTC. Its translation: CASSPPAGASNEQFF. This chain uses TRBV18 with TRBJ2-1; TRBD2 matches at 7 bases. V trimming: 0 bases; J trimming: 7 bases; junction bases outside the gene matches: 6. Germline CDR1 reads KGHSH; CDR2 reads LQKENI. The CDR3 is 15 amino acids.

V usage is TRBV2 and J usage is TRBJ2-5; 9 bases map to TRBD2. V shed 6 bases and J 5 bases; nucleotides not matched to a gene: 4. CDR1 is SNHLY, CDR2 FYNNEI, per germline. The CDR3 totals 13 residues. CDR3 sequence: CASSLSGGETQYF. DNA for the CDR3: TGTGCCAGCAGCCTGAGCGGGGGGGAGACCCAGTACTTC.

The J gene is TRBJ2-1, the V gene TRBV3-1 (or the pseudogene TRBV3-2), with a weak D call TRBD2 (5 bases). The germline V and J ends were trimmed by 0 bases and 7 bases, with 10 bases remaining between them. Germline lookup yields CDR1 LGHDT and CDR2 YNNKEL (reference sequence). CDR3 length: 14 amino acids. CDR3 in amino acids: CASSQDLDLNEQFF. Written as DNA, the CDR3 is TGTGCCAGCAGCCAAGATCTGGACTTGAATGAGCAGTTCTTC.

In regard to this clone: The same CDR3 is also encoded by other DNA sequences in this sample. This chain joins TRBV18 and TRBJ2-7; D ambiguous. CDR1 is KGHSH and CDR2 is LQKENI in the germline V gene. The CDR3 runs 12 residues. V shed 3 bases and J shed 4 bases, with 7 bases lying between them. DNA of the CDR3: TGTGCCAGCTCACCCGACACTTACGAGCAGTACTTC. Translating gives CASSPDTYEQYF.

The chain's CDR3 is CASSFWGSYEQYF. CDR3 in DNA: TGTGCCAGCAGTTTTTGGGGATCCTACGAGCAGTACTTC. The chain carries TRBV12-3 or TRBV12-4 and TRBJ2-7; D gene uncertain. Trimming removed 3 bases from V and 1 base from J, with 7 bases in between. CDR3 size: 13 residues.

This chain joins TRBV18 and TRBJ2-1, with D maybe TRBD2 (6 bases). The CDR3 runs to 14 residues. V was pared by 3 bases and J by 8 bases, with 14 bases between. Per germline, CDR1 KGHSH and CDR2 LQKENI. CDR3 protein: CASSPLGTGDEQFF. The CDR3 DNA is TGTGCCAGCTCACCCCTCGGGACTGGGGATGAGCAGTTCTTC.

The rearrangement joins TRBV7-2 to TRBJ1-1; D is ambiguous. V lost 1 base and J lost 4, with 10 bases in between. The germline V gene has CDR1 SGHTA and CDR2 FQGNSA. The CDR3 is 14 residues long. The CDR3 spells CASSLGASGTEAFF. CDR3 DNA sequence: TGTGCCAGCAGCTTAGGGGCGAGTGGCACTGAAGCTTTCTTT.

In its sample, this clone was seen once. The J gene is TRBJ2-3, the V gene TRBV7-6; D is perhaps TRBD1 or TRBD2 (5 bases each). Deletions cut 3 bases from V and 5 bases from J, with 12 bases between. The CDR3 extends over 14 amino acids. The germline CDR1 and CDR2 sequences are SGHVS and FNYEAQ. CDR3 in amino acids: CASSFPGPGDTQYF. The DNA of the CDR3 is TGTGCCAGCAGCTTCCCGGGGCCCGGAGATACGCAGTATTTT.

V and J are TRBV10-3 and TRBJ1-4; the D gene is possibly TRBD1 (5 bases). CDR3 length: 14 residues. V dropped 2 bases and J dropped 4 bases, with 8 bases sitting between them. Looked up from germline, CDR1 is ENHRY and CDR2 is SYGVKD. Here the CDR3 DNA reads TGTGCCATCAGTGAGGGGGCAAATAATGAAAAACTGTTTTTT. It translates to CAISEGANNEKLFF.

In DNA form, the CDR3 reads TGCGCCAGCAGCTACGAAGGGAACCCCTACGAGCAGTACTTC. It yields the protein CASSYEGNPYEQYF. The chain is built from TRBV5-1 and TRBJ2-7; no clear D gene. The CDR3 consists of 14 residues. V was pared by 3 bases and J by 2 bases, with 12 bases between. The germline CDR1 and CDR2 sequences are SGHRS and YFSETQ.

V gene TRBV2 combines with J gene TRBJ2-7; D is uncertain. The V and J ends lost 6 bases and 8 bases respectively, with 11 bases between them. The CDR3 length is 11 residues. Per germline, CDR1 SNHLY and CDR2 FYNNEI. The chain's CDR3 is CASSVVQKQYF. The CDR3 nucleotides read TGTGCCAGCAGCGTGGTTCAGAAGCAGTACTTC.

This clone was seen a single time. The CDR3 DNA is TGTGCCTGGAATCAAAGGAGCGATCAGCCCCAGCATTTT. Translated, it gives CAWNQRSDQPQHF. The chain recombines TRBV30 with TRBJ1-5; D gene uncertain. Germline CDR1 is GTSNPN and CDR2 is SVGIG (reference sequence). Trimming shortened V by 4 bases and J by 5 bases, and 12 bases separated the two germline ends. The CDR3 extends over 13 amino acids.

The genes are TRBV28 and TRBJ1-4; 7 nucleotides line up with TRBD1. Germline loops: CDR1 MDHEN, CDR2 SYDVKM. Losses at the gene ends were 4 bases for V and 8 bases for J; bases not matched to a gene: 4. This CDR3 has 13 amino acids. The CDR3 protein is CASSSPGQEKLFF. The DNA for the CDR3 is TGTGCCAGCAGTTCCCCGGGACAGGAAAAACTGTTTTTT.

The rearrangement joins TRBV27 to TRBJ2-7; the match to TRBD1 covers 7 bases. J lost 0 bases, V lost 8 bases, and 7 bases had no gene match. The germline CDR1 and CDR2 sequences are MNHEY and SMNVEV (reference sequence). The CDR3 length is 14 residues. The CDR3 region has the DNA TGTGCCAGCGGGGCCGGGACAGCCTCCTACGAGCAGTACTTC. Translation: CASGAGTASYEQYF.

The V gene is TRBV5-8, the J gene TRBJ1-1, with D unclear. V lost 3 bases, J lost 1 base, and 13 bases lay in between. The CDR3 is 15 residues long. CDR1 is SGHTS and CDR2 is YDEGEE in the germline V gene. This chain's CDR3 is CASSSPGRRNTEAFF. The CDR3 DNA sequence: TGTGCCAGCAGCTCGCCTGGAAGAAGGAACACTGAAGCTTTCTTT.

The chain recombines TRBV15 with TRBJ1-2; D gene unclear. V lost 0 bases, J lost 7 bases, and 9 bases lay in between. Germline CDR1 is LNHNV and CDR2 is YYDKDF (reference sequence). This CDR3 has 13 amino acids. Here the CDR3 DNA reads TGTGCCACCAGCAGAGACTACCTCTCTGGCTACACCTTC. Residues: CATSRDYLSGYTF.

The chain couples TRBV3-1 (or the pseudogene TRBV3-2) to TRBJ1-2; 8 nucleotides agree with TRBD1. The length of the CDR3 is 13 residues. Germline CDR1 is LGHDT and CDR2 is YNNKEL (reference sequence). Trimming cost V 2 bases and J 4 bases; bases outside gene matches: 0. CDR3 amino acids: CASSQTGGYGYTF. Here the CDR3 DNA reads TGTGCCAGCAGCCAAACAGGGGGCTATGGCTACACCTTC.